The rows below give T cell receptor beta chains drawn from one sample of a study of OX40 agonist ivuxolimab in advanced cancers. Only in-frame clones appear in the TCRdb table, and some are missing; sequencing was by immunoSEQ multiplex PCR. The table has some 97,000 clones, roughly 89% seen once. Specimen: CD4+ or CD8+ T cells sorted from blood, collected in a trial of the OX40 agonist ivuxolimab. The receptors derive from an adult with an advanced solid tumor such as melanoma, head and neck, liver or kidney cancer. Both conserved end residues are part of each CDR3. D genes are given only for firm matches. The size of a clone is reported for some rows only, either as once, few or many, or as a class for expanded clones.

CDR3nt: TGCGCCAGCAGCCAACGGACAGGGGATAATTCACCCCTCCACTTT; CDR3aa: CASSQRTGDNSPLHF; d_gene: TRBD1; j_gene: TRBJ1-6; abundance: -; v_gene: TRBV5-1
CDR3nt: TGTGCCAGCTCTCCAGGGTTTAATGACTATGGCTACACCTTC; CDR3aa: CASSPGFNDYGYTF; d_gene: -; j_gene: TRBJ1-2; abundance: -; v_gene: TRBV18
CDR3nt: TGTGCCACCCGAGGACAGGGGTTAGATACGCAGTATTTT; CDR3aa: CATRGQGLDTQYF; d_gene: TRBD1; j_gene: TRBJ2-3; abundance: few; v_gene: TRBV10-3
CDR3nt: TGTGCCAGCAGCCTCTCCTGGGTGCAAGAGACCCAGTACTTC; CDR3aa: CASSLSWVQETQYF; d_gene: -; j_gene: TRBJ2-5; abundance: -; v_gene: TRBV7-2
CDR3nt: TGTGCCAGCAGCTTAGGGGGCGCAGGGGAGATCGAGCAGTACTTC; CDR3aa: CASSLGGAGEIEQYF; d_gene: -; j_gene: TRBJ2-7; abundance: -; v_gene: TRBV7-6
CDR3nt: TGTGCCACGGGACAGGGACGTTTGGCTTATGGCTACACCTTC; CDR3aa: CATGQGRLAYGYTF; d_gene: TRBD1; j_gene: TRBJ1-2; abundance: -; v_gene: TRBV6-6
CDR3nt: TGTGCCAGCAGCTTATTAGCGGGACCCACAGATACGCAGTATTTT; CDR3aa: CASSLLAGPTDTQYF; d_gene: TRBD2; j_gene: TRBJ2-3; abundance: -; v_gene: TRBV5-6
CDR3nt: TGTGCCAGCAGCTCCGGCCCAACCTATGGCTACACCTTC; CDR3aa: CASSSGPTYGYTF; d_gene: -; j_gene: TRBJ1-2; abundance: once; v_gene: TRBV7-6
CDR3nt: TGTGCCAGCAGTTTAGGTGTGGGAAAACTGTTTTTT; CDR3aa: CASSLGVGKLFF; d_gene: -; j_gene: TRBJ1-4; abundance: -; v_gene: TRBV13
CDR3nt: TGTGCCAGCAGTGGAAATCAGCGGGGTCTACATGAGCAGTTCTTC; CDR3aa: CASSGNQRGLHEQFF; d_gene: TRBD2; j_gene: TRBJ2-1; abundance: -; v_gene: TRBV25-1
CDR3nt: TGTGCCAGCCGACCCGGGACAGCCATAGGCTACACCTTC; CDR3aa: CASRPGTAIGYTF; d_gene: TRBD1; j_gene: TRBJ1-2; abundance: -; v_gene: TRBV25-1
CDR3nt: TGTGCCAGCAGCTTGGTCAGCCTCTATAATTCACCCCTCCACTTT; CDR3aa: CASSLVSLYNSPLHF; d_gene: -; j_gene: TRBJ1-6; abundance: once; v_gene: TRBV7-2
CDR3nt: TGTGCCAGCAGTCTCCGACACAAGTACACTGAAGCTTTCTTT; CDR3aa: CASSLRHKYTEAFF; d_gene: -; j_gene: TRBJ1-1; abundance: -; v_gene: TRBV6-6
CDR3nt: TGTGCCAGCTCACCATCGACAGGATTAGTGCTCTTT; CDR3aa: CASSPSTGLVLF; d_gene: -; j_gene: TRBJ1-1; abundance: -; v_gene: TRBV18
CDR3nt: TGTGCCAGCAGTTTAAACAACAATCAGCCCCAGCATTTT; CDR3aa: CASSLNNNQPQHF; d_gene: -; j_gene: TRBJ1-5; abundance: -; v_gene: TRBV27
CDR3nt: TGTGCCAGCAGCAGAGGACTAGCGGGGCCCACAGATACGCAGTATTTT; CDR3aa: CASSRGLAGPTDTQYF; d_gene: TRBD2; j_gene: TRBJ2-3; abundance: -; v_gene: TRBV5-4
CDR3nt: TGTGCCAGCAGTTTGAGCGGCGTAAGCTCTGGAAACACCATATATTTT; CDR3aa: CASSLSGVSSGNTIYF; d_gene: -; j_gene: TRBJ1-3; abundance: -; v_gene: TRBV28
CDR3nt: TGTGCCTGGAAGGCTTACTCAAACACTGAAGCTTTCTTT; CDR3aa: CAWKAYSNTEAFF; d_gene: -; j_gene: TRBJ1-1; abundance: -; v_gene: TRBV30
CDR3nt: TGTGCCAGCAGTGTTTTGCGGGACTACGAGCAGTACTTC; CDR3aa: CASSVLRDYEQYF; d_gene: -; j_gene: TRBJ2-7; abundance: -; v_gene: TRBV2
CDR3nt: TGTGCCAGCAGTCGGGACAGGGGGCCTGAGCCCCAGCATTTT; CDR3aa: CASSRDRGPEPQHF; d_gene: TRBD1; j_gene: TRBJ1-5; abundance: -; v_gene: TRBV2
CDR3nt: TGTGCCAGCAGCGTAACGAGGACCGGGGAGCTGTTTTTT; CDR3aa: CASSVTRTGELFF; d_gene: -; j_gene: TRBJ2-2; abundance: -; v_gene: TRBV9
CDR3nt: TGTGCCAGCAGCCAAGACGCTAGCGCAGCTTACGAGCAGTACTTC; CDR3aa: CASSQDASAAYEQYF; d_gene: -; j_gene: TRBJ2-7; abundance: -; v_gene: TRBV4-2
CDR3nt: TGTGCCAGCAGGTTACTGGGCACAGATACGCAGTATTTT; CDR3aa: CASRLLGTDTQYF; d_gene: -; j_gene: TRBJ2-3; abundance: -; v_gene: TRBV27
CDR3nt: TGTGCCAGCTCACCGCGGGCCGCCAATCAGCCCCAGCATTTT; CDR3aa: CASSPRAANQPQHF; d_gene: -; j_gene: TRBJ1-5; abundance: -; v_gene: TRBV18
CDR3nt: TGTGCCAGCAGACCTTCAGGGAGCACTGAAGCTTTCTTT; CDR3aa: CASRPSGSTEAFF; d_gene: -; j_gene: TRBJ1-1; abundance: -; v_gene: TRBV6-6
CDR3nt: TGTGCCAGCCCCTTCCCCCCGGGACAGGGAATAAGGTCCTACAATGAGCAGTTCTTC; CDR3aa: CASPFPPGQGIRSYNEQFF; d_gene: TRBD1; j_gene: TRBJ2-1; abundance: -; v_gene: TRBV5-8